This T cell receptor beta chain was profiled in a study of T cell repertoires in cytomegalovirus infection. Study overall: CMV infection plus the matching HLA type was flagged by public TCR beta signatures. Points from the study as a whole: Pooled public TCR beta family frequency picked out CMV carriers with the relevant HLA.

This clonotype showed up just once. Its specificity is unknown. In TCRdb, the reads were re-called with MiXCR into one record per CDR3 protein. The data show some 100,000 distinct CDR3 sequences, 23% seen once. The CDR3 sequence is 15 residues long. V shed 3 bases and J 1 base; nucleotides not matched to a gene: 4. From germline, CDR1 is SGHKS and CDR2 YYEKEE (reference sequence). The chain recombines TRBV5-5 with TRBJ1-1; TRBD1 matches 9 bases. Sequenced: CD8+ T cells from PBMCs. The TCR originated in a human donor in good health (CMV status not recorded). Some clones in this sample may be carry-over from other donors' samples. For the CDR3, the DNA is TGTGCCAGCAGCTCGGGACAGGGCAAGAACACTGAAGCTTTCTTT. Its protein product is CASSSGQGKNTEAFF.